The present T cell receptor (beta chain) was sequenced within a study of early stage breast cancer tumors. About 17-50 mg of tumor tissue was diced per sample. The CDR3 runs to 15 residues. V was clipped by 1 base and J by 7 bases; unmatched bases: 4. Germline lookup yields CDR1 SGHAT and CDR2 FQNNGV. Profiled with immunoSEQ multiplex PCR; TCRdb holds only in-frame clones, not every one. The top ten hold about 15% of the sample, which has about 3,500 clones, roughly 60% seen once. This clone was seen a handful of times. Its antigen is currently unknown. General study results and limits: In 14 of 16 patients, blood comparison separated tumor from normal breast. Commonly generated sequences made up most enriched TCRB sequences shared between patients. Compared with adjacent normal breast, tumors showed around 2.7-fold denser, more clonal T cells.

The V gene is TRBV11-2, the J gene TRBJ1-2; 12 positions agree with TRBD1. The TCR was taken from a person in their forties with breast cancer. The sample taken for sequencing was breast tumor tissue. The CDR3 loop reads CASSLGGTGGGGYTF. The CDR3 nucleotides are TGTGCCAGCAGCTTAGGAGGGACAGGGGGCGGTGGCTACACCTTC.